This TCR beta chain was sequenced in a study of chemoradiotherapy in HPV16-positive cancers. Repertoires were sampled repeatedly during chemoradiotherapy. The protocol was immunoSEQ multiplex PCR, while the TCRdb copy is restricted to in-frame clones and leaves out a portion. The table shows around 15,000 clones, with more than 60% occurring only once. Germline loops: CDR1 SGDLS, CDR2 YYNGEE. The V and J ends lost 3 bases and 5 bases respectively, with 12 bases between them. This CDR3 region has 14 residues. Specimen collection occurred from a patient who underwent chemoradiotherapy. The source is a human donor with HPV-associated anogenital cancer. The chain carries TRBV9 and TRBJ1-5; D not resolved. CDR3 sequence: CASSAHGIHQPQHF. CDR3 DNA: TGTGCCAGCAGCGCCCACGGAATCCATCAGCCCCAGCATTTT. The whole variable domain, remainder taken from reference TRBV9 and TRBJ1-5, is DSGVTQTPKHLITATGQRVTLRCSPRSGDLSVYWYQQSLDQGLQFLIQYYNGEERAKGNILERFSAQQFPDLHSELNLSSLELGDSALYFCASSAHGIHQPQHFGDGTRLSIL.